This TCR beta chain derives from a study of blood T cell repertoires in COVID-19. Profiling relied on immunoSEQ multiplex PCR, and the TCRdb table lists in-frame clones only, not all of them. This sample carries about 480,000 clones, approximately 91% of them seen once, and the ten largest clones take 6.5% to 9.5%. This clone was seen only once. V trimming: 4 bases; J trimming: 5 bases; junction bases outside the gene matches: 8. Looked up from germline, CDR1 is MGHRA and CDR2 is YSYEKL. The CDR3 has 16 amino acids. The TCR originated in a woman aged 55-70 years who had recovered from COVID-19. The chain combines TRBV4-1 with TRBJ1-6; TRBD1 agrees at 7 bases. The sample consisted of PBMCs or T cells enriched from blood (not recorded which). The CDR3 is CASSLVGTDDNSPLHF. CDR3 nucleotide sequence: TGCGCCAGCAGCCTCGTAGGGACAGACGATAATTCACCCCTCCACTTT.